This TCR beta chain was profiled in a study of graft-versus-host responses after intestinal transplantation. At the level of the study: Anti-thymocyte globulin induction was given to all recipients, followed by tacrolimus and steroids for roughly 3 years.

The CDR3 is 15 residues long. The V gene lost 0 bases and the J gene lost 5 bases, with 14 bases spanning the gap. Looked up from germline, CDR1 is SGDLS and CDR2 is YYNGEE. This clone was seen a handful of times. Its antigen remains unidentified. TCRdb keeps only in-frame clones here, not all; method: immunoSEQ multiplex PCR. Of approximately 80,000 clones in the sample, 70% to 90% were seen once. The sample in question was unstimulated CD4+ T cells sorted from spleen or lymph node cells, obtained before intestinal transplant. The chain has TRBV9 and TRBJ2-5; perhaps TRBD2 as D (5 bases). This receptor was identified in a human donor who received an intestinal transplant. The CDR3 loop reads CASSVGLTRRETQYF. DNA for the CDR3: TGTGCCAGCAGCGTAGGACTCACCAGGAGGGAGACCCAGTACTTC.